This entry is about one T cell receptor (beta chain). This sample stems from a study of T cell changes during pregnancy in multiple sclerosis. Assay: immunoSEQ multiplex PCR; the TCRdb copy retains only in-frame clones and omits some. The table lists about 48,000 clones, almost 95% of them singletons. The CDR3 runs 15 residues. CDR1 and CDR2 from the germline V gene are SGHNT and YYREEE (reference sequence). The V segment lost 2 bases and the J segment 4 bases; nucleotides outside the gene matches: 7. Sample: CD4+ T cells from peripheral blood mononuclear cells, taken in the second trimester of pregnancy. The V call is TRBV5-4, the J call TRBJ2-7, with 9 nucleotides matching TRBD2. This clonotype originated in a female donor in good health, enrolled as a control in a pregnancy study. CDR3 amino acids: CASSLKTSGNYEQYF. CDR3 nucleotide sequence: TGTGCCAGCAGCTTAAAGACTAGCGGAAATTACGAGCAGTACTTC.